The 14 T cell receptor beta chains given below trace back to one sample, sequenced in a study of blood T cell repertoires in COVID-19. The assay was immunoSEQ multiplex PCR, and TCRdb's table has in-frame clones only and misses some. The data contain around 130,000 clones, 80% to 85% of them seen just once; the ten biggest clones take up around 8%. Sequencing input: peripheral blood. Receptors originate from a human donor in a cohort sampled during active COVID-19.

V usage is TRBV9 and J usage is TRBJ2-2; possible D gene TRBD1, 6 bases. Looked up from germline, CDR1 is SGDLS and CDR2 is YYNGEE. Trimming removed 3 bases at V and 0 bases at J, with 12 bases between. The CDR3 length is 16 residues. The CDR3 protein is CASSALGTPNTGELFF. The CDR3 bases are TGTGCCAGCAGCGCGCTCGGGACACCGAACACCGGGGAGCTGTTTTTT.

V usage is TRBV5-4 and J usage is TRBJ2-5, with 15 nucleotides matching TRBD2. V dropped 4 bases and J dropped 3; count of bases not matched to a gene: 4. The CDR3 covers 16 residues. CDR1 is SGHNT, CDR2 YYREEE, per germline (reference sequence). The CDR3 sequence: CASSPGTSGGKETQYF. The CDR3 bases are TGTGCCAGCAGCCCCGGGACTAGCGGGGGGAAAGAGACCCAGTACTTC. The whole variable domain, remainder taken from reference TRBV5-4 and TRBJ2-5, is ETGVTQSPTHLIKTRGQQVTLRCSSQSGHNTVSWYQQALGQGPQFIFQYYREEENGRGNFPPRFSGLQFPNYSSELNVNALELDDSALYLCASSPGTSGGKETQYFGPGTRLLVL.

This clone occurred a few times. The genes are TRBV5-4 and TRBJ2-1; the match to TRBD1 covers 11 bases. This CDR3 has 15 residues. The germline V gene has CDR1 SGHNT and CDR2 YYREEE (reference sequence). The V gene end was trimmed by 3 bases and the J gene end by 6 bases; junction bases not matched to a gene: 5. The CDR3 here is CASSSGQGVRNEQFF. CDR3 DNA sequence: TGTGCCAGCAGCTCGGGACAGGGGGTTCGCAATGAGCAGTTCTTC.

This clone showed up just a few times. The chain uses TRBV9 and TRBJ2-3; D may be TRBD2 (5 bases). CDR3 length: 15 residues. V was clipped by 5 bases and J by 0 bases, with 13 bases between them. Per germline, CDR1 SGDLS and CDR2 YYNGEE. Here the CDR3 DNA reads TGTGCCAGCAGTCCGCGGGTGGCAAGCACAGATACGCAGTATTTT. Its translation: CASSPRVASTDTQYF.

This chain uses TRBV14 with TRBJ1-1, with TRBD1 matching over 7 bases. The germline V gene has CDR1 SGHDN and CDR2 FVKESK. V dropped 4 bases and J dropped 6; count of bases not matched to a gene: 11. CDR3 length: 15 residues. Written as DNA, the CDR3 is TGTGCCAGCAGCCGACTGGGACAGACCACGGCTGAAGCTTTCTTT. It encodes CASSRLGQTTAEAFF.

The chain's CDR3 is CASRGTGRDTIYF. CDR3 sequence (DNA): TGTGCCAGCAGGGGGACAGGGCGAGACACCATATATTTT. The rearrangement joins TRBV28 to TRBJ1-3; the match to TRBD1 covers 9 bases. V shed 6 bases and J 8 bases; nucleotides not matched to a gene: 5. The CDR3 consists of 13 residues. Germline V gene data show CDR1 as MDHEN and CDR2 as SYDVKM.

This sequence joins TRBV5-8 and TRBJ1-2, with no clear D. In germline, CDR1 is SGHTS, CDR2 YDEGEE. The CDR3 has 12 residues. The ends were cut back, 7 bases at V and 2 bases at J, with 9 bases in the middle. The CDR3 DNA follows: TGTGCCAGCGGGAAGCGGAACTATGGCTACACCTTC. Encoded protein: CASGKRNYGYTF.

This clone was counted only a few times. This chain joins TRBV5-4 and TRBJ1-3; a weak D match, TRBD1 (6 bases). The CDR3 contains 16 residues. Germline values: CDR1 SGHNT, CDR2 YYREEE (reference sequence). The V end was cut by 4 bases, the J end by 7 bases, with 21 bases between. The CDR3 bases are TGTGCCAGCAGCAGGGACACGGAAAATCGGAGGAACACCATATATTTT. It translates to CASSRDTENRRNTIYF.

The chain combines TRBV10-3 with TRBJ2-2; D might be TRBD2 (6 bases). There are 15 residues in the CDR3. Trimming took off 9 bases at V and 1 base at J, with 15 bases between the two ends. Germline CDR1 reads ENHRY; CDR2 reads SYGVKD. This chain's CDR3 is CAIRWGTQNTGELFF. CDR3 DNA sequence: TGTGCCATACGGTGGGGGACTCAGAACACCGGGGAGCTGTTTTTT.

The gene calls are TRBV6-6 and TRBJ1-5, with 9 bases lining up with TRBD1. Looked up from germline, CDR1 is MNHNY and CDR2 is SVGAGI (reference sequence). V was clipped by 6 bases and J by 2 bases; unmatched bases: 5. This CDR3 contains 15 residues. Here the CDR3 reads CASRDRTGGNQPQHF. CDR3 bases: TGTGCCAGCAGAGATAGGACAGGGGGCAATCAGCCCCAGCATTTT.

The rearrangement joins TRBV11-2 to TRBJ1-1; weak D call: TRBD1 (5 bases). Trimming pared 6 bases from V and 6 bases from J, leaving 23 bases between. Germline CDR1 and CDR2: SGHAT and FQNNGV. The length of the CDR3 is 16 residues. DNA of the CDR3: TGTGCCAGCAGAACCGTCGGGGGACGGAAGCGTCCTGAAGCTTTCTTT. Protein: CASRTVGGRKRPEAFF.

A note on this clone: This sequence may be a read error, since a much larger clone differs from it by one base. The V call is TRBV5-1, the J call TRBJ1-1; TRBD1 is a possible D gene (5 bases). Germline CDR1 is SGHRS and CDR2 is YFSETQ. The CDR3 runs to 12 residues. CDR3 bases: TGCGTCAGCAGCCCCCCGGGGGCTGAAGCTTTCTTT. Its translation: CVSSPPGAEAFF.

DNA for the CDR3: TGTGCCAGCAGCTTAGATGGGGGCCGGCAGCCCCAGCATTTT. Its protein product is CASSLDGGRQPQHF. The V call is TRBV7-9, the J call TRBJ1-5; a weak D match, TRBD1 (6 bases). The ends were cut back, 1 base at V and 7 bases at J, with 11 bases in the middle. The CDR3 runs to 14 residues. Germline V CDR1 and CDR2: SEHNR, FQNEAQ (reference sequence).

V is TRBV19 and J is TRBJ1-1; no reliable D call. V lost 3 bases and J lost 1, with 9 bases in between. CDR3 length: 14 residues. The germline V gene encodes CDR1 LNHDA and CDR2 SQIVND (reference sequence). DNA of the CDR3: TGTGCCAGTAGTATTTGGAGAACGAACACTGAAGCTTTCTTT. It is translated as CASSIWRTNTEAFF.